This TCR beta chain appears in the sequencing data of a study of shared clonotypes between healthy human individuals. Germline-derived CDR1 and CDR2 are MNHEY and SMNVEV (reference sequence). The V and J ends lost 8 bases and 1 base respectively, with 20 bases between them. This CDR3 is built from 16 residues. A deep-level run was used for the assay. The method was immunoSEQ multiplex PCR; TCRdb's version includes in-frame clones alone and lacks a portion of them. The table lists about 1.5 million clones, around 98% of them singletons, with roughly 0.45% in the top ten. The TCR comes from a man aged 25 to 45 in good health. The V gene is TRBV27, the J gene TRBJ1-1; D is perhaps TRBD1 (5 bases). Sequencing was performed on naive CD4+ T cells sorted from blood. Subset: CD45RA+ positively selected. The CDR3 here is CASQAHSRVRNTEAFF. CDR3 nucleotides: TGTGCCAGCCAGGCCCACAGCAGGGTCCGGAACACTGAAGCTTTCTTT.